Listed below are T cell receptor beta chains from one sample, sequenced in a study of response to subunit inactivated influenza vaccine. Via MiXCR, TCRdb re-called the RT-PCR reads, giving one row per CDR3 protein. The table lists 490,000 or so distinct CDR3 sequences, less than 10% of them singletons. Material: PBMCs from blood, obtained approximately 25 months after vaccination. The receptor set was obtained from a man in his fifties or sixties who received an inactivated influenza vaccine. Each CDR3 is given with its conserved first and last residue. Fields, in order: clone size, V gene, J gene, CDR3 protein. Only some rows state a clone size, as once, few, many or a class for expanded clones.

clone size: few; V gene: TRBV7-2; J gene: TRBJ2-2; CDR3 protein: CASSYPGRTNTGELFF
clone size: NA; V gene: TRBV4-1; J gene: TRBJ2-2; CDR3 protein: CASSSTGVGTGELFF
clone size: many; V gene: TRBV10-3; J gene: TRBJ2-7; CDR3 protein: CAISESVRITYEQYF
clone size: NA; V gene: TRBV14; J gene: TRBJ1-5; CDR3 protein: CASSQPGTRSLYSDQPQHF
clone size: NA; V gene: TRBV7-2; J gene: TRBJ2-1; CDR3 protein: CASSRDRGLSSYNEQFF
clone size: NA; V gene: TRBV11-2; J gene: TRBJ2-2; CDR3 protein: CAGGASGNPGELFF
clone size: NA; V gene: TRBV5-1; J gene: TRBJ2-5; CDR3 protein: CASSTRGRGETQYF
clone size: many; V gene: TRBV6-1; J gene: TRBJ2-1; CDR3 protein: CASMNRGFTYNEQFF
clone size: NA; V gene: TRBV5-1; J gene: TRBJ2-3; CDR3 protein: CASSLEVTSSDTQYF
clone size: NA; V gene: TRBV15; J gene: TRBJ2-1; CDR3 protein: CATSERGAPYNEQFF
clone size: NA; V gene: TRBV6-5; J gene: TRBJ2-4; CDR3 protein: CASSYVQGADIQYF
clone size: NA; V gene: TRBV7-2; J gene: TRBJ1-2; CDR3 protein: CASSPTTLQGANYGYTF
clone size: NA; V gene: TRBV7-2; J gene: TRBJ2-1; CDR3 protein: CASSFMGRLFF
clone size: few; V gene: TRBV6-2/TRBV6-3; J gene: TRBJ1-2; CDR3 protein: CASTNGGDGYTF
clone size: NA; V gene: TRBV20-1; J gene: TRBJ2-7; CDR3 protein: CSASSGRGEQYF
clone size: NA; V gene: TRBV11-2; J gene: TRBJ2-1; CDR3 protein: CASSSGGAPYNEQFF
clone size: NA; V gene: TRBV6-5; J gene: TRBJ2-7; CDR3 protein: CASSYDGTAVYEQYF
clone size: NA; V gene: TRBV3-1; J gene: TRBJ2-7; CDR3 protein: CASSASDRRRGGSYEQYF
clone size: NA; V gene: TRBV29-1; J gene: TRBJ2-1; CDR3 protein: CSVGDRTGLAGNSYNEQFF
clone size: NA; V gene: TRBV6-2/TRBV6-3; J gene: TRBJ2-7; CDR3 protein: CAIEKERSSYEQYF
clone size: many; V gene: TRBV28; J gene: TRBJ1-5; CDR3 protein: CASRTGSNQPQHF
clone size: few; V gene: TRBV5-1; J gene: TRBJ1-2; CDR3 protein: CASSSAPGTGAANYGYTF
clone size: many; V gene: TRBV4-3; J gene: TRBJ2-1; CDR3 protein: CASSQYSGSPYNEQFF
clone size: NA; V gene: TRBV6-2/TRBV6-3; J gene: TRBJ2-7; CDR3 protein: CASNRGQFQGEQYF
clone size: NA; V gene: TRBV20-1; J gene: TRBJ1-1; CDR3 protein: CSARGGWGHTEAFF
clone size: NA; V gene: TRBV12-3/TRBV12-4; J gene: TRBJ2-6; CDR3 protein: CASSLKVGEPGANVLTF
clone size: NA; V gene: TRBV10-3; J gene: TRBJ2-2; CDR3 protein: CAISLRLAGVTGELFF
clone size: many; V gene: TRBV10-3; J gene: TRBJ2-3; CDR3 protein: CAISERTGLADTQYF
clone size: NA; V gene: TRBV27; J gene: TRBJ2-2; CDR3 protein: CASMGRNTGELFF
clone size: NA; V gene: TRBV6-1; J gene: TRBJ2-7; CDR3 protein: CASSVSTIYEQYF
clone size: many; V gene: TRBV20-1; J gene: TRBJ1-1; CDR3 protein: CSARDSGTRIEAFF
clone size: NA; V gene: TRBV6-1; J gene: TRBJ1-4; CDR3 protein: CASTSQGAANEKLFF
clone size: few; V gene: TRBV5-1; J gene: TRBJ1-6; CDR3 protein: CASRLGQLAAYYNSPLHF
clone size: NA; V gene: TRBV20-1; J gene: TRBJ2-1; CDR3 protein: CSARAGGDSGFF
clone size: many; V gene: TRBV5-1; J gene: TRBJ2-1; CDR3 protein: CASSRAGGVDEQFF
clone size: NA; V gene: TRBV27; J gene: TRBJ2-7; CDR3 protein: CASSLWSGGPYEQYF
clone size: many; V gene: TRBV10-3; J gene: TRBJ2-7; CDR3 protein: CAISESPSGAYEQYF
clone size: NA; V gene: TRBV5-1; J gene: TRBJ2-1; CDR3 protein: CASSFVPPETSYNEQFF
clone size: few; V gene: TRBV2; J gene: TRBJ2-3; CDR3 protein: CASSDQGKVTDTQYF
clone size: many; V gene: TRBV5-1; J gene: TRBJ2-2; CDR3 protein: CASSLTSLGNTGELFF
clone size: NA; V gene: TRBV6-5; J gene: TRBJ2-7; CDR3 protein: CASSYSAGLTYEQYF
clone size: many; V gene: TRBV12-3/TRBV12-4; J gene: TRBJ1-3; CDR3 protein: CASSPGGNTIYF
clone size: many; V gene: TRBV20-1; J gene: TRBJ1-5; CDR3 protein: CSATRPGTGDQPQHF
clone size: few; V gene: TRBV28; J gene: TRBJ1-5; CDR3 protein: CASSFRGPQPQHF
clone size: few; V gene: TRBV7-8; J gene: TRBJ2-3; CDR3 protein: CASSSRVDGTDTQYF
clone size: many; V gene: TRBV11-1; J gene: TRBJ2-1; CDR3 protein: CASSLVGSIMVAYNEQFF
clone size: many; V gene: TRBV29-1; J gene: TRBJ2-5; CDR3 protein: CSGRTGGETQYF